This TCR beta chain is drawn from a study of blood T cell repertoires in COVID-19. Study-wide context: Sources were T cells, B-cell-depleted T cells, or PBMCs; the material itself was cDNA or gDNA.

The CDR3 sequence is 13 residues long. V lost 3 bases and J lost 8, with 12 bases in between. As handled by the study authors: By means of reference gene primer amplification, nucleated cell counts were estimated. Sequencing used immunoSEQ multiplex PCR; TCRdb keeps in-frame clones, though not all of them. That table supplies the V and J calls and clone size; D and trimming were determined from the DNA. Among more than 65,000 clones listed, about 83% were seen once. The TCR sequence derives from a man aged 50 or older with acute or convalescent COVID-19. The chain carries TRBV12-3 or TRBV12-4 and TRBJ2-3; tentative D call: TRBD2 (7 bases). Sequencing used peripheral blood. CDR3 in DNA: TGTGCCAGCAGTTTGGCAGGGGAGGGTACGCAGTATTTT. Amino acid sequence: CASSLAGEGTQYF.